A single T cell receptor beta chain is shown here with its context. There were no recent acute infections or vaccinations among the donors, who were healthy HIV-negative adults. This sample was included in a study of shared clonotypes between healthy human individuals. The genomic DNA of each subset was split evenly across several immunoSEQ plates. Every unsorted PBMC PCR replicate was loaded with approximately 0.3 ug DNA, roughly 30,000 T cell genomes. Clones were sequenced by immunoSEQ multiplex PCR, and TCRdb holds only the in-frame ones, with some missing. The sample records more than 400,000 clones, approximately 78% being singletons. The TCR sequence derives from a middle-aged woman in good health. Some clones in this sample may be carry-over from other donors' samples. The sequencing sample was made of PBMCs.

CDR3 DNA: TGTGCCACCAGCAGAGGGATTAGCGGGACTGTGGAGCAGTACTTC. Its protein product is CATSRGISGTVEQYF. The chain has TRBV15 and TRBJ2-7; 8 bases align to TRBD2. Germline CDR1 reads LNHNV; CDR2 reads YYDKDF (reference sequence). The CDR3 runs 15 residues. J lost 7 bases, V lost 1 base, and 9 bases had no gene match. Variable domain in full (rest from reference TRBV15 and TRBJ2-7): DAMVIQNPRYQVTQFGKPVTLSCSQTLNHNVMYWYQQKSSQAPKLLFHYYDKDFNNEADTPDNFQSRRPNTSFCFLDIRSPGLGDTAMYLCATSRGISGTVEQYFGPGTRLTVT.